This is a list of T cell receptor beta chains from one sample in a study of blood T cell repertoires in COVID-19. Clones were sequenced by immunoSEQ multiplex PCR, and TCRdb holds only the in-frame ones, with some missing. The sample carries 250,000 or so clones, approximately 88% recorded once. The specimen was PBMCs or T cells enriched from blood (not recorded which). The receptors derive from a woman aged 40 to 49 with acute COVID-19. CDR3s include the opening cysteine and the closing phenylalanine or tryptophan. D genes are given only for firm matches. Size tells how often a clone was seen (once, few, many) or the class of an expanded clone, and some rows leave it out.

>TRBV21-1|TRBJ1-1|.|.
CASSKGCDPWGQGPCRWNTEAFF
TGTGCCAGCAGCAAGGGGTGCGACCCCTGGGGACAGGGGCCATGCCGATGGAACACTGAAGCTTTCTTT
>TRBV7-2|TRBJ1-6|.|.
CASSLVLLYNSPLHF
TGTGCCAGCAGCTTAGTGTTACTTTATAATTCACCCCTCCACTTT
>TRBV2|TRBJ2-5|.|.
CASSSTSGTQIQETQYF
TGTGCCAGCAGTAGCACTTCCGGGACACAAATTCAAGAGACCCAGTACTTC
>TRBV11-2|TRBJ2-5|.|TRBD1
CASSLGQKYQETQYF
TGTGCCAGCAGCTTGGGACAGAAGTACCAAGAGACCCAGTACTTC
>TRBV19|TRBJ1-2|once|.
CASNVAGVLVYGYTF
TGTGCCAGTAACGTGGCGGGGGTATTGGTCTATGGCTACACCTTC
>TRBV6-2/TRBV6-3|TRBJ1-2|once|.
CASSPGGSGGYTF
TGTGCCAGCAGCCCCGGCGGTTCTGGTGGCTACACCTTC
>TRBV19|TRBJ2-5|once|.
CASSNGGNQETQYF
TGTGCCAGTAGTAATGGCGGGAATCAAGAGACCCAGTACTTC
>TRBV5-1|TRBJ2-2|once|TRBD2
CASSWGLTSGTTGELFF
TGCGCCAGCAGCTGGGGGCTGACTAGCGGCACTACCGGGGAGCTGTTTTTT
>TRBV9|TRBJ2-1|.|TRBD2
CASSVADEGASGRIYNEQFF
TGTGCCAGCAGCGTGGCCGACGAGGGTGCTAGCGGGAGAATCTACAATGAGCAGTTCTTC
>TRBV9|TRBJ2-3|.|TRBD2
CASSVAGTKADTQYF
TGTGCCAGCAGCGTAGCTGGGACTAAGGCAGATACGCAGTATTTT
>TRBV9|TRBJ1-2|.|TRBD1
CASSEPGQGADGYTF
TGTGCCAGCAGCGAACCGGGACAGGGGGCGGATGGCTACACCTTC
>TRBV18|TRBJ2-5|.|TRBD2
CASSPPGLRTSGRLVAETQYF
TGTGCCAGCTCACCACCTGGTCTGCGGACTAGCGGGAGGCTGGTCGCGGAGACCCAGTACTTC
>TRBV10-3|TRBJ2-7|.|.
CAISGTSTIYEQYF
TGTGCCATCAGTGGGACTTCAACTATATACGAGCAGTACTTC
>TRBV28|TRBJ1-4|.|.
CASKITGANEKLFF
TGTGCCAGCAAAATAACGGGGGCTAATGAAAAACTGTTTTTT
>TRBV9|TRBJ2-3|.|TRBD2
CASSPQWLAAQDTQYF
TGTGCCAGCAGCCCACAGTGGCTAGCGGCTCAAGATACGCAGTATTTT
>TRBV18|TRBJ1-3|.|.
CASSPPLSPGNTIYF
TGTGCCAGCTCACCTCCCCTGAGCCCCGGAAACACCATATATTTT
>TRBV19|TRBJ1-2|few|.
CASTLSPGREANYGYTF
TGTGCCAGTACCCTAAGTCCCGGCCGGGAAGCTAACTATGGCTACACCTTC
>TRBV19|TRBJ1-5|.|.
CASSLGVAQPQHF
TGTGCCAGTAGTCTCGGTGTTGCTCAGCCCCAGCATTTT
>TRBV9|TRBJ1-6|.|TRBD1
CASSVAGQGSGSPLHF
TGTGCCAGCAGCGTGGCGGGACAGGGCTCGGGCTCACCCCTCCACTTT
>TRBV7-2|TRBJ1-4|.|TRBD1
CASSLKTGGNEKLFF
TGTGCCAGCAGCTTAAAGACAGGGGGAAATGAAAAACTGTTTTTT
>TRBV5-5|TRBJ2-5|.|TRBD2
CASSALAGGPETQYF
TGTGCCAGCAGCGCTCTAGCGGGGGGGCCGGAGACCCAGTACTTC
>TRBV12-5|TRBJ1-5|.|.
CASGPDTQPQHF
TGTGCTAGTGGTCCTGACACTCAGCCCCAGCATTTT
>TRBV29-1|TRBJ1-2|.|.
CSASPGEYGYTF
TGCAGCGCCTCACCCGGGGAATATGGCTACACCTTC
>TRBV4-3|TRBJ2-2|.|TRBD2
CASSQAGTRNGELFF
TGCGCCAGCAGCCAAGCCGGGACTAGAAACGGGGAGCTGTTTTTT
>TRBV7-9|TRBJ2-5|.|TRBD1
CASSFRTGARETQYF
TGTGCCAGCAGCTTCCGGACAGGGGCTCGGGAGACCCAGTACTTC
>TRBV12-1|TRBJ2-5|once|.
CASSPGDRYRILYQETQYF
TGTGCCAGCAGCCCGGGGGACAGATACCGAATATTGTACCAAGAGACCCAGTACTTC
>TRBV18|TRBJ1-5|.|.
CASSPQGADQPQHF
TGTGCCAGCTCACCCCAAGGGGCGGACCAGCCCCAGCATTTT
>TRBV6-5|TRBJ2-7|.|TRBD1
CASSKYGTAYEQYF
TGTGCCAGCAGTAAATATGGGACAGCCTACGAGCAGTACTTC
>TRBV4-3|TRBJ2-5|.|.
CASSQDAPSGLETQYF
TGCGCCAGCAGCCAAGATGCCCCATCAGGGCTCGAGACCCAGTACTTC